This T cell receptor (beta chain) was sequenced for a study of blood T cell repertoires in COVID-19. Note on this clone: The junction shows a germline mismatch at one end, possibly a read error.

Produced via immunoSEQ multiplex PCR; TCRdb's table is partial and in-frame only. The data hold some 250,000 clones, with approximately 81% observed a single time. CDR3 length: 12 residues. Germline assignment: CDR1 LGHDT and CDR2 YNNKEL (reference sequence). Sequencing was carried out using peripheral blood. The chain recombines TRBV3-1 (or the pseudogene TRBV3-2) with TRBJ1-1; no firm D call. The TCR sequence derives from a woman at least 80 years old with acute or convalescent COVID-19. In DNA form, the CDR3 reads TGTGCCAGCAGCGAAGAGGGCGGCGGGGCTTTCTTT. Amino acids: CASSEEGGGAFF.